This T cell receptor beta chain was documented in a study of cytomegalovirus exposure and HLA in healthy donors. In the case of this clone: The antigen is unknown. The identical CDR3 is also encoded by other nucleotide sequences in the sample.

Both 60 Vbeta primers and 13 Jbeta primers went into the PCR. Profiling relied on immunoSEQ multiplex PCR, and the TCRdb table lists in-frame clones only, not all of them. This table lists tens of thousands of clones. These donors counted as nominally healthy when sampled, but unrecorded immune exposures were likely. Study-wide results and limits: Later, TCR association rates were found to vary by HLA locus, highest for DRB1 and lowest for HLA-C.

V dropped 0 bases and J dropped 4; count of bases not matched to a gene: 2. The CDR3 spans 15 residues. Looked up from germline, CDR1 is MRHNA and CDR2 is SNTAGT. Specimen: PBMCs. The chain couples TRBV6-4 to TRBJ2-5, with TRBD2 identical over 10 bases. This clonotype originated in a woman between 18 and 29 years old in good health and CMV-seronegative. The DNA for the CDR3 is TGTGCCAGCAGTGACTCAGCGGGAGGGCCAGAGACCCAGTACTTC. This translates into CASSDSAGGPETQYF.